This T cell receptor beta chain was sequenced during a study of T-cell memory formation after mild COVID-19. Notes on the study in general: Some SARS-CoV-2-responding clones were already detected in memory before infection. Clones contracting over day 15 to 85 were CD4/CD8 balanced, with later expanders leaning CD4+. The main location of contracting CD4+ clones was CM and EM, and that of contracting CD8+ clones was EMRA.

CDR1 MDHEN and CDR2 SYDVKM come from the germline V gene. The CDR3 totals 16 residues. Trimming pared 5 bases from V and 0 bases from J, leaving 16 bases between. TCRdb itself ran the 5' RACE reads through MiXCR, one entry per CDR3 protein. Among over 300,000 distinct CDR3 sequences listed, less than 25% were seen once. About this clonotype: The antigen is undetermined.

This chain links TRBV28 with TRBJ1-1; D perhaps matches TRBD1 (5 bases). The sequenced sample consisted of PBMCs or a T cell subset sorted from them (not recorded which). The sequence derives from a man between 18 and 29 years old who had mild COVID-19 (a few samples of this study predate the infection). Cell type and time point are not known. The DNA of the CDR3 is TGTGCCAGCAGTCCCAGTGGGGGTGGTATGAACACTGAAGCTTTCTTT. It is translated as CASSPSGGGMNTEAFF.